The clone carrying this TCR beta chain was found once. The sample comes from a study of blood T cell repertoires in COVID-19. Study-level information: Both acute and convalescent COVID-19 samples were obtained from the United States, Italy and Spain. From T cells, B-cell-depleted T cells, or PBMCs came the material, which was cDNA or gDNA.

Germline V lookup: CDR1 SGHVS, CDR2 FQNEAQ. V lost 1 base and J lost 6, with 15 bases in between. The CDR3 sequence is 15 residues long. Original handling: Reference gene primer amplification gave estimated nucleated cell counts. Clones were sequenced by immunoSEQ multiplex PCR, and TCRdb holds only the in-frame ones, with some missing. V, J and clone size were drawn from that table, and D and trimming were deduced from the DNA. The repertoire holds fewer than 250,000 clones, with 86% as singletons. While infection was still active, Seattle patients were enrolled and then followed longitudinally. Sequencing was done on a sample of peripheral blood. The chain recombines TRBV7-8 with TRBJ1-1; no firm D call. The TCR sequence derives from a woman of 80 years or more with COVID-19, enrolled during active disease. The CDR3 DNA follows: TGTGCCAGCAGCTTAGAAGGCAGGATAGGCGCTGAAGCTTTCTTT. It yields the protein CASSLEGRIGAEAFF.